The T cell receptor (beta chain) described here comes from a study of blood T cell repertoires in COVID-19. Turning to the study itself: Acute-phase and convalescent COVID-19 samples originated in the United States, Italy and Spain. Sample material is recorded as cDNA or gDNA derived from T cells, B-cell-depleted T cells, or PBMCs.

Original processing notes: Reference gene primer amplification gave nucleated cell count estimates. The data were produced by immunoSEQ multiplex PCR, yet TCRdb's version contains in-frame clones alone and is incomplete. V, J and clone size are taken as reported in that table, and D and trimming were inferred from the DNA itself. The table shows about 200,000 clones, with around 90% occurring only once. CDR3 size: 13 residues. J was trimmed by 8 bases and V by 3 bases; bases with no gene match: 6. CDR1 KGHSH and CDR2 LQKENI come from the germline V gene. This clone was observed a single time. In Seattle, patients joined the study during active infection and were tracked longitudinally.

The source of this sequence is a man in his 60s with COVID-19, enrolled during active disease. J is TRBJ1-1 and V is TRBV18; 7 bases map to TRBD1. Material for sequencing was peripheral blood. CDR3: CASSPGLDREAFF. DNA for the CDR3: TGTGCCAGCTCACCCGGATTGGACAGGGAAGCTTTCTTT.